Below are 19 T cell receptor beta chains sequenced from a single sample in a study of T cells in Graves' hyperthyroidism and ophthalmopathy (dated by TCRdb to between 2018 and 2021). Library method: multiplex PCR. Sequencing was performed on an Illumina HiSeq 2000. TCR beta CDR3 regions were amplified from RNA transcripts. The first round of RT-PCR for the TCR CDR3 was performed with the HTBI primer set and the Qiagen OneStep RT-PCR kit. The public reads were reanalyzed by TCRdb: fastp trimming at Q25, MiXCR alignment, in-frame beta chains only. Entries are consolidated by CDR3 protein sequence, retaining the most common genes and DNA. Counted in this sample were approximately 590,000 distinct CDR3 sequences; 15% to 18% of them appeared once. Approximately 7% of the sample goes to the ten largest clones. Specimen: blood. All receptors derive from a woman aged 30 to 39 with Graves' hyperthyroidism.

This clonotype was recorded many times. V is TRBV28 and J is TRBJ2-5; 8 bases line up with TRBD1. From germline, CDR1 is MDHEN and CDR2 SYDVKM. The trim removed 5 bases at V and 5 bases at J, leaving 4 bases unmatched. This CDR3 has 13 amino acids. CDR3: CASSHSGGETQYF. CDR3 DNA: TGTGCCAGCAGTCATTCAGGGGGCGAGACCCAGTACTTC.

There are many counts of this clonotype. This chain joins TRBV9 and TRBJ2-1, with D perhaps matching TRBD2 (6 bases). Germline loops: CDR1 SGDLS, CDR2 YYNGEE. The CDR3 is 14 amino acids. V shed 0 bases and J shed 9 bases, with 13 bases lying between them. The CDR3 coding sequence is TGTGCCAGCAGCGTAGAACTAGCAGGTCTTGAGCAGTTCTTC. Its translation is CASSVELAGLEQFF.

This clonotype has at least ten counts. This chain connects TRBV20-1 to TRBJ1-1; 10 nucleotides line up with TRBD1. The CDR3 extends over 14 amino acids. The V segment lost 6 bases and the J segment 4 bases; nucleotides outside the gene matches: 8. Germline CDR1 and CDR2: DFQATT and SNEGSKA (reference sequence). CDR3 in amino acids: CSAPGTGVFTEAFF. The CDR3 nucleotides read TGCAGTGCGCCCGGGACAGGGGTGTTCACTGAAGCTTTCTTT.

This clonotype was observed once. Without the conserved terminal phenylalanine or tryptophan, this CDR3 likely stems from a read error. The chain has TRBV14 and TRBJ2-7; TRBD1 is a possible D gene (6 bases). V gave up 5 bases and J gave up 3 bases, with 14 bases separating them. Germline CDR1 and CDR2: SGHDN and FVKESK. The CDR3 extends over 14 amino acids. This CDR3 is CASSSRDINYEQYL. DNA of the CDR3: TGTGCCAGCAGCTCCCGGGACATCAACTACGAGCAGTACCTC.

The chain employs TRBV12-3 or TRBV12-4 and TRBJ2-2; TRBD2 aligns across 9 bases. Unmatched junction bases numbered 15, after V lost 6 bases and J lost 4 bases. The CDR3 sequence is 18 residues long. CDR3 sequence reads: CASSLAAGLAGITGELFF. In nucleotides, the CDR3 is TGTGCCAGCAGCCTAGCTGCGGGACTAGCCGGGATCACCGGGGAGCTGTTTTTT.

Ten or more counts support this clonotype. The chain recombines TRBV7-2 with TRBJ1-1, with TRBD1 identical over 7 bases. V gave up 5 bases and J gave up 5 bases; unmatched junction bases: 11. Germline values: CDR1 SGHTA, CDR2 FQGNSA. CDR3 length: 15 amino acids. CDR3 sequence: CASSVDRAVRTEAFF. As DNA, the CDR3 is TGTGCCAGCAGCGTTGACAGGGCGGTTCGGACTGAAGCTTTCTTT.

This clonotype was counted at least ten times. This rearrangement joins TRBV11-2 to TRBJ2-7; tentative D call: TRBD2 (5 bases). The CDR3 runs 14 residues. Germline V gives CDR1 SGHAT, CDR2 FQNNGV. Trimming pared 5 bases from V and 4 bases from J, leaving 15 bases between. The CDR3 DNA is TGTGCCAGCAGCCCAACCCGGACTGGGTACGAGCAGTACTTC. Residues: CASSPTRTGYEQYF.

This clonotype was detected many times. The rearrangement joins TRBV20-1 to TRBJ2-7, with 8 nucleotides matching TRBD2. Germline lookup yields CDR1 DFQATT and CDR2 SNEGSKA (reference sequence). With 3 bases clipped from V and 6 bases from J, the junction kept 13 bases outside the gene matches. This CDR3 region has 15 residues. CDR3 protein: CSASSSGTRVFEQYF. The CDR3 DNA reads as TGCAGTGCTAGTTCGTCCGGGACTAGGGTCTTCGAGCAGTACTTC.

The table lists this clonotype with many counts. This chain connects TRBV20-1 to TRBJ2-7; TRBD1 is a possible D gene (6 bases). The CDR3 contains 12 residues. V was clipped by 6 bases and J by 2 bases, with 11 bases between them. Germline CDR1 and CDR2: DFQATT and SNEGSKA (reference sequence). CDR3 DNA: TGCAGTGCGGAGCGGACAGCCTACGAGCAGTACTTC. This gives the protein CSAERTAYEQYF.

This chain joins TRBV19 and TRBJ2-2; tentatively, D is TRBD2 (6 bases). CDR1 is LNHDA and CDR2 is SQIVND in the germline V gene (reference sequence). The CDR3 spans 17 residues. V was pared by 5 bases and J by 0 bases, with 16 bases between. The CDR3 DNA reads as TGTGCCAGTAGTCGAGTACCAAGCGGGCCGAACACCGGGGAGCTGTTTTTT. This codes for CASSRVPSGPNTGELFF.

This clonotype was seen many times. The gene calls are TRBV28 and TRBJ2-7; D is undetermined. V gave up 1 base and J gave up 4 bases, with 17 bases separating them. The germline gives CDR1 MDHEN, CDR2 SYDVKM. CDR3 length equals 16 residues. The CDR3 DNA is TGTGCCAGCAGTTTATCGGCGTCCATCACGGCGTACGAGCAGTACTTC. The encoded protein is CASSLSASITAYEQYF. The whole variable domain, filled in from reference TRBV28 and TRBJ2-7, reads DVKVTQSSRYLVKRTGEKVFLECVQDMDHENMFWYRQDPGLGLRLIYFSYDVKMKEKGDIPEGYSVSREKKERFSLILESASTNQTSMYLCASSLSASITAYEQYFGPGTRLTVT.

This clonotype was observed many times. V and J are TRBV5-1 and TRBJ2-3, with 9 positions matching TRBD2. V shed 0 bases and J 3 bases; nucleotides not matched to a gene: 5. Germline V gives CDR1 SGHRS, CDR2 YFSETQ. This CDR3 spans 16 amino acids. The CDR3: CASSLDLAGRTDTQYF. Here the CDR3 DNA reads TGCGCCAGCAGCTTGGATCTAGCGGGACGGACAGATACGCAGTATTTT.

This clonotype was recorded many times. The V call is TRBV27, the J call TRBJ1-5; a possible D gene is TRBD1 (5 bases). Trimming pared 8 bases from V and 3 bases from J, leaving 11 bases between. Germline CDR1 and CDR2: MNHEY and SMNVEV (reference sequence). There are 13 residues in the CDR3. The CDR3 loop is CASGTSYNQPQHF. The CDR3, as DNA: TGTGCCAGCGGGACGTCATACAATCAGCCCCAGCATTTT.

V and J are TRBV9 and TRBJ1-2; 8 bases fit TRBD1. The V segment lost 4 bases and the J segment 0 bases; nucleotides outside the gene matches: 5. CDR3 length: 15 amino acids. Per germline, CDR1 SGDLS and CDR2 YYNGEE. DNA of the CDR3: TGTGCCAGCAGCTTCGGGACAGGCGCTAACTATGGCTACACCTTC. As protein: CASSFGTGANYGYTF.

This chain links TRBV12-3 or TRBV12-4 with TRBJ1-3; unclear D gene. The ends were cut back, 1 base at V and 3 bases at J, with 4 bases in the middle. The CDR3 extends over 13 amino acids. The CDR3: CASSLVFGNTIYF. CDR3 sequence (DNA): TGTGCCAGCAGTTTAGTTTTTGGAAACACCATATATTTT.

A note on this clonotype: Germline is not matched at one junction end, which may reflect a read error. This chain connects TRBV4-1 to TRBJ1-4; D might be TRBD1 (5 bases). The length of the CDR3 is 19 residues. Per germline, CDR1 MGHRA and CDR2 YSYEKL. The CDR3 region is CASGQAWGAGNKDSEKLFF. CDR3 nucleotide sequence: TGCGCCAGCGGCCAAGCTTGGGGCGCCGGGAACAAGGATAGTGAAAAACTGTTTTTT.

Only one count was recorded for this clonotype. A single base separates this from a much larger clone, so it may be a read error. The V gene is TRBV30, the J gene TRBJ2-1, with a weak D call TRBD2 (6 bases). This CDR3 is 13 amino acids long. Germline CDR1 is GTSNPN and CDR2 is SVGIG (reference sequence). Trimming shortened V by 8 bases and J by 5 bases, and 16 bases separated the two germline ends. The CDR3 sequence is CARGLPGDNEQFF. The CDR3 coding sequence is TGTGCCCGCGGACTACCGGGTGACAATGAGCAGTTCTTC.

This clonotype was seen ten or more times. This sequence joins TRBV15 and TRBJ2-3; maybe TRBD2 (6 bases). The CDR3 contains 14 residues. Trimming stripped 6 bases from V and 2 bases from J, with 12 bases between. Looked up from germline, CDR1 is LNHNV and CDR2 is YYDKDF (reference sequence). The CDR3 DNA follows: TGTGCCACCAGAGACGGGAGAATCACAGATACGCAGTATTTT. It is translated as CATRDGRITDTQYF.

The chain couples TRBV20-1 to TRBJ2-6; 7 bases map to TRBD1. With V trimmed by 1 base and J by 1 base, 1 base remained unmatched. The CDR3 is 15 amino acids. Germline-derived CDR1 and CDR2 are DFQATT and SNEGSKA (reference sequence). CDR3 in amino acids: CSARGRGSGANVLTF. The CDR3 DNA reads TGCAGTGCTAGAGGCAGGGGGTCTGGGGCCAACGTCCTGACTTTC.